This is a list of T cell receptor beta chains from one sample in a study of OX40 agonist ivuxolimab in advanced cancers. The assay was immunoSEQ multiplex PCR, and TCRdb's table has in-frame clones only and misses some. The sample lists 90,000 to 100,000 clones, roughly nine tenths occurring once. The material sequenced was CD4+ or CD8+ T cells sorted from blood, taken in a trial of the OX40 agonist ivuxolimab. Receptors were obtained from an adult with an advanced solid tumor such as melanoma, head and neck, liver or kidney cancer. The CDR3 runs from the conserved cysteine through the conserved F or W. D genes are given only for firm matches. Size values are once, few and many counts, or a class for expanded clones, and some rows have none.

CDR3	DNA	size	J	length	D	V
CASSPWAAGELFF	TGTGCCAGCAGTCCCTGGGCTGCCGGGGAGCTGTTTTTT	-	TRBJ2-2	13	-	TRBV27
CASSKGAGRKTQYF	TGTGCCAGCAGCAAGGGAGCGGGGCGAAAGACCCAGTACTTC	-	TRBJ2-5	14	TRBD2	TRBV7-9
CASSRVVQFF	TGTGCCAGCAGTAGGGTGGTGCAGTTCTTC	-	TRBJ2-1	10	-	TRBV2
CASTGDYGYTF	TGTGCCAGTACAGGGGACTATGGCTACACCTTC	-	TRBJ1-2	11	TRBD1	TRBV28
CASSLRLKGDYGYTF	TGTGCCAGCAGCTTACGCTTGAAAGGGGACTATGGCTACACCTTC	-	TRBJ1-2	15	-	TRBV11-2
CASTTPRGRTGELFF	TGTGCCAGCACCACCCCGAGGGGTCGTACCGGGGAGCTGTTTTTT	-	TRBJ2-2	15	-	TRBV11-2
CASSLMTSDHEQFF	TGTGCCAGCAGCTTAATGACTAGCGACCATGAGCAGTTCTTC	-	TRBJ2-1	14	TRBD2	TRBV7-2
CASSVGAEQETQYF	TGTGCCAGCTCAGTCGGGGCAGAACAAGAGACCCAGTACTTC	-	TRBJ2-5	14	-	TRBV18
CASSSDRGLGNTIYF	TGTGCCAGCAGCTCCGACAGGGGACTTGGAAACACCATATATTTT	-	TRBJ1-3	15	TRBD1	TRBV13
CASSSGPEQFF	TGTGCCAGCAGCTCAGGCCCAGAGCAGTTCTTC	-	TRBJ2-1	11	-	TRBV7-8
CASSDSGQISYNEQFF	TGTGCCAGCAGTGATTCAGGACAGATCTCCTACAATGAGCAGTTCTTC	-	TRBJ2-1	16	-	TRBV6-1
CASSDRARRNTGELFF	TGTGCCAGCAGTGACAGGGCAAGGCGGAACACCGGGGAGCTGTTTTTT	-	TRBJ2-2	16	-	TRBV6-4
CASSLEIAGAGGDTQYF	TGTGCCAGCAGCTTGGAAATAGCGGGGGCAGGGGGAGATACGCAGTATTTT	once	TRBJ2-3	17	TRBD2	TRBV11-2
CASTTTARGMTDTQYF	TGTGCCAGTACCACGACAGCGAGGGGTATGACAGATACGCAGTATTTT	once	TRBJ2-3	16	-	TRBV19
CASSLSSDRAGEQYF	TGCGCCAGCAGCTTGTCCTCGGACAGGGCTGGCGAGCAGTACTTC	-	TRBJ2-7	15	TRBD1	TRBV5-1
CASSWGSTGGRTDTQYF	TGTGCCAGCAGCTGGGGGTCGACAGGGGGTCGCACAGATACGCAGTATTTT	-	TRBJ2-3	17	TRBD1	TRBV5-6
CASSSPGLDTQYF	TGTGCCAGCAGCTCCCCGGGGCTCGATACGCAGTATTTT	-	TRBJ2-3	13	-	TRBV5-6
CASREAGWSDEKLFF	TGCGCCAGCAGGGAAGCAGGTTGGTCAGATGAAAAACTGTTTTTT	-	TRBJ1-4	15	-	TRBV5-1
CASSQADSRVGYGYTF	TGTGCCAGCAGCCAAGCGGACAGTAGGGTGGGGTATGGCTACACCTTC	-	TRBJ1-2	16	-	TRBV4-2
CASSNTRNTEAFF	TGTGCCAGCAGCAACACCAGGAACACTGAAGCTTTCTTT	-	TRBJ1-1	13	-	TRBV7-3
CASSPHRGQPQHF	TGTGCCAGCAGCCCCCACAGGGGCCAGCCCCAGCATTTT	-	TRBJ1-5	13	TRBD1	TRBV7-8
CATSGGGNRLNTEAFF	TGTGCCACCAGCGGGGGGGGAAACAGGTTGAACACTGAAGCTTTCTTT	-	TRBJ1-1	16	-	TRBV15
CASSVGGGSYNEQFF	TGTGCCAGCAGCGTAGGAGGGGGCTCCTACAATGAGCAGTTCTTC	-	TRBJ2-1	15	-	TRBV9
CASSPPQGVITEAFF	TGCGCCAGCAGCCCCCCACAGGGGGTGATCACTGAAGCTTTCTTT	-	TRBJ1-1	15	TRBD1	TRBV5-1
CASSQGTLPYTEAFF	TGTGCCAGCAGCCAAGGCACTCTCCCCTACACTGAAGCTTTCTTT	-	TRBJ1-1	15	-	TRBV14
CASSRETDTQYF	TGTGCCAGTTCAAGGGAGACAGATACGCAGTATTTT	-	TRBJ2-3	12	-	TRBV5-4
CAWSVGQGAYEQYF	TGTGCCTGGAGTGTAGGACAGGGGGCCTACGAGCAGTACTTC	-	TRBJ2-7	14	TRBD1	TRBV30
CAAERFLGQPQHF	TGTGCCGCGGAGAGGTTTCTGGGGCAGCCCCAGCATTTT	few	TRBJ1-5	13	-	TRBV6-9
CASSQSRGPTEAFF	TGTGCCAGCTCACAGTCCAGGGGGCCCACTGAAGCTTTCTTT	once	TRBJ1-1	14	TRBD1	TRBV18
CATSRGLGNEQYF	TGTGCCACCAGCAGGGGGTTGGGGAACGAGCAGTACTTC	-	TRBJ2-7	13	-	TRBV15
CASSKSLGLAEYNEQFF	TGTGCCAGCAGTAAGAGTCTCGGCCTAGCGGAATACAATGAGCAGTTCTTC	-	TRBJ2-1	17	TRBD2	TRBV2
CASSQEVGSSAQFF	TGTGCCAGCAGCCAAGAGGTAGGGAGCAGCGCGCAGTTCTTC	-	TRBJ2-1	14	-	TRBV4-2